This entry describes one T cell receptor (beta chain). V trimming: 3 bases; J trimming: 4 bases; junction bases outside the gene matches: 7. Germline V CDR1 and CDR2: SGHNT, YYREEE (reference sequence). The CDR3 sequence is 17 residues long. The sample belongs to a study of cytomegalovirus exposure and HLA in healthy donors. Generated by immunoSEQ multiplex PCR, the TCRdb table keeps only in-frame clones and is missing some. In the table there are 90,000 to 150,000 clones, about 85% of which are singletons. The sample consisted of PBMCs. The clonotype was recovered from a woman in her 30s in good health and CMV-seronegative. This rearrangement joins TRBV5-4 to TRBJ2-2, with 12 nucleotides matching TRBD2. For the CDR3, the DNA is TGTGCCAGCAGCTACCCTAGCGGGGGGGCCACCACCGGGGAGCTGTTTTTT. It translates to CASSYPSGGATTGELFF.